This T cell receptor (beta chain) was sequenced in a study of blood T cell repertoires in COVID-19. Study as a whole: There were acute and convalescent COVID-19 samples, and they came from the United States, Italy and Spain. Sources were T cells, B-cell-depleted T cells, or PBMCs; the material itself was cDNA or gDNA.

This clone was observed a single time. Trimming cost V 8 bases and J 4 bases, with 21 bases left between them. The CDR3 loop spans 15 amino acids. Germline V gene data show CDR1 as SNHLY and CDR2 as FYNNEI. Under the authors' procedure: Nucleated cell number was recorded as an estimate derived from reference gene primer amplification. Libraries were prepared by immunoSEQ multiplex PCR; TCRdb keeps only in-frame clonotypes and omits some of them. The V and J calls and clone size are taken from that table; D and trimming were inferred from the DNA. The table lists 85,000 to 120,000 clones, 71% of them singletons, with 0.9% in the top ten.

Sequencing input: peripheral blood. The sequence came from a human donor with acute or convalescent COVID-19. The donor label of this sample is uncertain. The chain links TRBV2 to TRBJ2-7; possibly TRBD1 for D (6 bases). CDR3 in DNA: TGTGCCAGCCGGCGCCAAGCAACAGGGCGGTACGAGCAGTACTTC. Translating it yields CASRRQATGRYEQYF. Together with reference TRBV2 and TRBJ2-7, the CDR3 gives the full variable domain: EPEVTQTPSHQVTQMGQEVILRCVPISNHLYFYWYRQILGQKVEFLVSFYNNEISEKSEIFDDQFSVERPDGSNFTLKIRSTKLEDSAMYFCASRRQATGRYEQYFGPGTRLTVT.